The 15 T cell receptor beta chains below come from one sample, sequenced in a study of T cell responses to AZD1222 COVID-19 vaccine. Using immunoSEQ multiplex PCR, the repertoire was profiled, and TCRdb retains in-frame clones only, with some absent. The sample lists 150,000 to 200,000 clones; 80% to 95% were seen once. The sample was peripheral blood, taken 28 days after the second AZD1222 dose. These TCRs come from an adult who received the AZD1222 COVID-19 vaccine.

The chain recombines TRBV6-2 or TRBV6-3 with TRBJ1-2, with 7 positions matching TRBD1. The J segment lost 0 bases and the V segment lost 0 bases, leaving 4 bases of the junction unmatched. The CDR3 is 16 residues long. Germline V gene lookup returns CDR1 MNHEY and CDR2 SVGEGT. The CDR3 reads CASSYSTDRANYGYTF. The CDR3 nucleotides are TGTGCCAGCAGTTACTCGACCGACAGGGCTAACTATGGCTACACCTTC.

The chain recombines TRBV2 with TRBJ2-7; unclear D gene. CDR1 and CDR2 (germline): SNHLY, FYNNEI. This CDR3 is built from 12 residues. V was trimmed by 3 bases and J by 10 bases, leaving 13 bases between them. DNA for the CDR3: TGTGCCAGCAGTGAGGTCGTGGCAAGACAGTACTTC. Protein: CASSEVVARQYF.

There are a few counts of this clone. V is TRBV2 and J is TRBJ2-7; D is undetermined. CDR3 size: 12 residues. In germline, CDR1 is SNHLY, CDR2 FYNNEI. Trimming left V 4 bases short and J 6 bases short, with 10 bases between. This chain's CDR3 is CASSGFVAEQYF. As DNA, the CDR3 is TGTGCCAGCAGTGGGTTTGTGGCCGAGCAGTACTTC.

This sequence joins TRBV28 and TRBJ2-5; TRBD2 aligns across 8 bases. V was clipped by 8 bases and J by 7 bases; unmatched bases: 9. Per the germline V gene, CDR1 is MDHEN and CDR2 is SYDVKM. This CDR3 region has 13 residues. Here the CDR3 reads CASSTPAGGTQYF. For the CDR3, the DNA is TGTGCCAGCTCTACTCCGGCGGGAGGGACCCAGTACTTC.

This clone appeared once. The V call is TRBV4-3, the J call TRBJ1-1; no reliable D call. This CDR3 has 16 amino acids. Trimming removed 1 base at V and 1 base at J, with 13 bases between. Per germline, CDR1 LGHNA and CDR2 YSLEER. In DNA form, the CDR3 reads TGCGCCAGCAGCCAAGCGGCCAGGTCTACGAACACTGAAGCTTTCTTT. Protein sequence: CASSQAARSTNTEAFF.

This CDR3 reads CASSLVLAGGPRQYF. Here the CDR3 DNA reads TGCGCCAGCAGCTTGGTCCTAGCGGGGGGGCCAAGGCAGTACTTC. The chain is built from TRBV5-1 and TRBJ2-7; 12 bases are a match to TRBD2. J gave up 9 bases and V 0 bases, and 7 bases lay outside the gene matches. The CDR3 is 15 amino acids. Germline V gives CDR1 SGHRS, CDR2 YFSETQ.

CDR3 region: CASSSIQGRHTGELFF. In nucleotides, the CDR3 is TGTGCCAGCAGCTCAATACAGGGTCGGCACACCGGGGAGCTGTTTTTT. The gene calls are TRBV5-6 and TRBJ2-2; TRBD1 is a possible D gene (6 bases). The CDR3 is 16 residues long. Germline loops: CDR1 SGHDT, CDR2 YYEEEE. The V end was cut by 3 bases, the J end by 3 bases, with 15 bases between.

The chain couples TRBV10-2 to TRBJ2-7; no reliable D call. Trimming shortened V by 5 bases and J by 4 bases, and 6 bases separated the two germline ends. The CDR3 is 11 residues long. In germline, CDR1 is WSHSY, CDR2 SAAADI. The CDR3 DNA reads TGCGCCAGCAGTTCAGTATACGAGCAGTACTTC. It codes for CASSSVYEQYF.

This clone was seen more than once but under ten times. The chain uses TRBV15 and TRBJ1-1; no reliable D call. Trimming removed 0 bases at V and 7 bases at J, with 12 bases between. CDR3 length: 14 amino acids. Per the germline V gene, CDR1 is LNHNV and CDR2 is YYDKDF (reference sequence). CDR3 sequence reads: CATSRDAGYSEAFF. CDR3 bases: TGTGCCACCAGCAGAGATGCTGGTTACAGTGAAGCTTTCTTT. The whole variable domain, filled in from reference TRBV15 and TRBJ1-1, reads DAMVIQNPRYQVTQFGKPVTLSCSQTLNHNVMYWYQQKSSQAPKLLFHYYDKDFNNEADTPDNFQSRRPNTSFCFLDIRSPGLGDTAMYLCATSRDAGYSEAFFGQGTRLTVV.

The J gene is TRBJ2-3, the V gene TRBV28; possibly TRBD2 for D (5 bases). The V gene's germline CDR1 is MDHEN and CDR2 SYDVKM. The CDR3 totals 15 residues. V was trimmed by 5 bases and J by 0 bases, leaving 12 bases between them. The CDR3 region is CASSGETISTDTQYF. The CDR3 coding sequence is TGTGCCAGCAGTGGGGAGACTATCAGCACAGATACGCAGTATTTT. Together with reference TRBV28 and TRBJ2-3, the CDR3 gives the full variable domain: DVKVTQSSRYLVKRTGEKVFLECVQDMDHENMFWYRQDPGLGLRLIYFSYDVKMKEKGDIPEGYSVSREKKERFSLILESASTNQTSMYLCASSGETISTDTQYFGPGTRLTVL.

The rearrangement joins TRBV7-2 to TRBJ2-7, with 7 bases that match TRBD1. CDR1 is SGHTA and CDR2 is FQGNSA in the germline V gene. The V and J ends lost 5 bases and 6 bases, in that order; junction bases with no gene match: 13. The CDR3 length is 15 residues. Written as DNA, the CDR3 is TGTGCCAGCAGCCAATGGACAGGACGCTCAGTCGAGCAGTACTTC. Amino acids: CASSQWTGRSVEQYF.

The sample holds one count of this clone. The gene calls are TRBV7-9 and TRBJ2-2; D ambiguous. CDR1 and CDR2 (germline): SEHNR, FQNEAQ (reference sequence). This CDR3 is 12 amino acids long. With 4 bases removed from V and 5 bases from J, the gap between germline ends came to 5 bases. This chain's CDR3 is CASSSHTGELFF. The CDR3 bases are TGTGCCAGCAGCTCCCATACCGGGGAGCTGTTTTTT.

This chain links TRBV13 with TRBJ2-1, with a tentative D call TRBD1 (6 bases). Germline assignment: CDR1 PRHDT and CDR2 FYEKMQ (reference sequence). The CDR3 is 14 amino acids. V gave up 5 bases and J gave up 2 bases, with 10 bases separating them. The CDR3 nucleotides read TGTGCCAGCAGCCGACGGACAGCCTACAATGAGCAGTTCTTC. It specifies CASSRRTAYNEQFF.

This clone was counted a single time. The J gene is TRBJ1-4, the V gene TRBV3-1 (or the pseudogene TRBV3-2); D possibly corresponds to TRBD1 (5 bases). Germline-derived CDR1 and CDR2 are LGHDT and YNNKEL (reference sequence). CDR3 length equals 14 residues. V was clipped by 7 bases and J by 1 base, with 10 bases between them. The CDR3: CASNRQGTNEKLFF. The CDR3 DNA reads as TGTGCCAGCAACCGTCAGGGAACTAATGAAAAACTGTTTTTT.

The rearrangement links TRBV2 to TRBJ2-7; perhaps TRBD1 as D (5 bases). Per the germline V gene, CDR1 is SNHLY and CDR2 is FYNNEI. V lost 6 bases to trimming and J lost 6 bases, with 15 bases between them. The CDR3 contains 13 residues. CDR3: CASRQGVSGEQYF. CDR3 DNA: TGTGCCAGCAGGCAGGGTGTTTCGGGCGAGCAGTACTTC.